These 7 T cell receptor beta chains share one sample of origin, sequenced in a study of Graves' ophthalmopathy and Graves' hyperthyroidism. Amplified TCR beta CDR3 regions were obtained using RNA transcripts as template. The first-round RT-PCR employed HTBI primers together with the Qiagen OneStep RT-PCR kit. A multiplex PCR was then performed as the second round. TCRdb redid the calling of the multiplex PCR reads with MiXCR, one entry per CDR3 protein. The sample has roughly 1.1 million distinct CDR3 sequences; roughly two fifths are singletons. The sample consisted of peripheral blood or thyroid tissue (not recorded which). These TCRs come from an adult man with Graves' hyperthyroidism.

The J gene is TRBJ1-1, the V gene TRBV29-1; 8 bases are shared with TRBD1. The J segment lost 6 bases and the V segment lost 4 bases, leaving 10 bases of the junction unmatched. The germline CDR1 and CDR2 sequences are SQVTM and ANQGSEA. The CDR3 has 14 amino acids. Here the CDR3 DNA reads TGCAGCGTTGGGTCACAGGGGGTGGTAGCTGAAGCTTTCTTT. Amino acid sequence: CSVGSQGVVAEAFF.

This clonotype has at least ten counts. The chain uses TRBV7-8 and TRBJ1-5, with 10 nucleotides matching TRBD1. The CDR3 extends over 16 amino acids. V lost 4 bases and J lost 4; bases outside the gene matches: 7. Germline assignment: CDR1 SGHVS and CDR2 FQNEAQ. CDR3 nucleotide sequence: TGTGCCAGCAGCTCACCGGACAGGGGGACTAATCAGCCCCAGCATTTT. The encoded protein is CASSSPDRGTNQPQHF.

Of note for this clonotype: One base away lies a much larger clone, so this may be a sequencing read error. V is TRBV15 and J is TRBJ2-5; D possibly uses TRBD1 or TRBD2 (5 bases each). The CDR3 is 15 residues long. V was cut by 10 bases and J by 4 bases, with 22 bases left in between. Germline CDR1 is LNHNV and CDR2 is YYDKDF (reference sequence). Here the CDR3 reads CASLGDGRILETQYF. DNA for the CDR3: TGTGCCAGTCTCGGGGACGGGCGAATCCTAGAGACCCAGTACTTC.

J is TRBJ2-5 and V is TRBV4-1; D possibly matches TRBD1 or TRBD2 (5 bases each). Deletions cut 0 bases from V and 1 base from J, with 12 bases between. CDR3 length: 16 residues. Looked up from germline, CDR1 is MGHRA and CDR2 is YSYEKL. The CDR3 region is CASSQDPGAVQETQYF. DNA of the CDR3: TGCGCCAGCAGCCAAGATCCCGGGGCAGTCCAAGAGACCCAGTACTTC.

The chain is built from TRBV19 and TRBJ2-5; D remains ambiguous. V shed 5 bases and J shed 5 bases, with 15 bases lying between them. Looked up from germline, CDR1 is LNHDA and CDR2 is SQIVND (reference sequence). The CDR3 has 14 amino acids. The CDR3 spells CASSALAGSETQYF. In DNA form, the CDR3 reads TGTGCCAGTAGTGCCCTCGCAGGTTCCGAGACCCAGTACTTC. The full variable domain, in which reference TRBV19 and TRBJ2-5 provide the parts outside the CDR3, is DGGITQSPKYLFRKEGQNVTLSCEQNLNHDAMYWYRQDPGQGLRLIYYSQIVNDFQKGDIAEGYSVSREKKESFPLTVTSAQKNPTAFYLCASSALAGSETQYFGPGTRLLVL.

The sample holds a few counts of this clonotype. V usage is TRBV19 and J usage is TRBJ1-2; the match to TRBD1 covers 9 bases. V shed 6 bases, J shed 2 bases, and the junction held 4 bases outside the gene matches. Germline V gene sequence: CDR1 LNHDA, CDR2 SQIVND (reference sequence). This CDR3 is 14 amino acids long. The CDR3 sequence is CASRLQGANYGYTF. The CDR3 region has the DNA TGTGCCAGTAGACTACAGGGGGCCAACTATGGCTACACCTTC. Combining the CDR3 with reference TRBV19 and TRBJ1-2 gives the whole variable domain DGGITQSPKYLFRKEGQNVTLSCEQNLNHDAMYWYRQDPGQGLRLIYYSQIVNDFQKGDIAEGYSVSREKKESFPLTVTSAQKNPTAFYLCASRLQGANYGYTFGSGTRLTVV.

This clonotype was found many times. The chain couples TRBV20-1 to TRBJ1-3, with TRBD1 as a possible D gene (6 bases). The V end lost 0 bases, the J end lost 7 bases, and 13 bases lay between the germline ends. In germline, CDR1 is DFQATT, CDR2 SNEGSKA (reference sequence). The CDR3 has 14 residues. CDR3 nucleotide sequence: TGCAGTGCTAGAGATCTTAACAGGGTTAACACCATATATTTT. It is translated as CSARDLNRVNTIYF.